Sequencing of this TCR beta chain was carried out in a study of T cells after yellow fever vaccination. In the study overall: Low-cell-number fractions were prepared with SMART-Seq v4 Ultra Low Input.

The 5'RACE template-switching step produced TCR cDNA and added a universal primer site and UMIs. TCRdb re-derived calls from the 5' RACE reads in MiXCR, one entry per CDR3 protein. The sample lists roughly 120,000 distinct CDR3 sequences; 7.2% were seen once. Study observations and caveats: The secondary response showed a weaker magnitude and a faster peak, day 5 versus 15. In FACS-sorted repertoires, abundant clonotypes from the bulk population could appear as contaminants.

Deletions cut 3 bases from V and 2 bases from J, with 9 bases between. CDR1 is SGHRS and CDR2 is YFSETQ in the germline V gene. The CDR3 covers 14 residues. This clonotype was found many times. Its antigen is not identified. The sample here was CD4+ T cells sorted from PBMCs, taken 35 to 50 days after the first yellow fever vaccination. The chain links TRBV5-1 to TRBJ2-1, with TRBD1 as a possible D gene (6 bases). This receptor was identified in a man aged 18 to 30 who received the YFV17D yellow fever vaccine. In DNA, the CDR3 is TGCGCCAGCAGCTCAGGGGAAGCCTACAATGAGCAGTTCTTC. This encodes CASSSGEAYNEQFF.